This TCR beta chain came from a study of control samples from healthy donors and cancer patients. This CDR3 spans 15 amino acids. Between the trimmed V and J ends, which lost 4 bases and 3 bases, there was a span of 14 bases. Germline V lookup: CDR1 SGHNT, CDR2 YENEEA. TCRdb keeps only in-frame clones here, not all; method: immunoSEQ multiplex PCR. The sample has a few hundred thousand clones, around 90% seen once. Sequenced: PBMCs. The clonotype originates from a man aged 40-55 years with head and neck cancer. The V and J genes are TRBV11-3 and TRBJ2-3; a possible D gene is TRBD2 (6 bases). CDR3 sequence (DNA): TGTGCCAGCAGCTCATCGGGACTGATGACAGATACGCAGTATTTT. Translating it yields CASSSSGLMTDTQYF.